The present T cell receptor (beta chain) was sequenced within a study of cytomegalovirus exposure and HLA in healthy donors (dated by TCRdb to 2017 to 2019). Study-level background: An earlier analysis of several hundred of the donors reported about 280 Gb of sequence data and around 100 million unique TCR beta sequences obtained from about 180 million T cells. In the later analysis, no new phenotypic data were used to find candidate immune exposures; instead, reliance was placed on TCR beta sequences and their occurrence across donors. The study used immunosequencing to profile the T cell repertoires of around 600 subjects and linked those repertoires to cytomegalovirus serostatus. A later genetic analysis used genome-wide SNP genotypes for about 65% of the 666 donors, treating that subset as a discovery cohort. A later analysis re-examined previously published TCR beta repertoires from just over 650 donors and added high-resolution HLA genotyping to investigate patterns of TCR occurrence. Roughly 300 gigabases of sequencing data and tens of millions of unique TCR sequences were included in an early release covering 500 to 750 HLA-typed donors. The genetic ancestry cluster associated with self-reported Caucasian donors included about four fifths of the roughly 400 genotyped donors. All discovery cohort repertoires had been generated using a single sequencing platform. The study combined high-throughput TCR immunosequencing, statistical association of individual TCRs with disease status, and machine learning to predict cytomegalovirus infection status. Across about 370 genotyped donors of the cohort, an average of about 240,000 unique TCR beta nucleotide sequences per donor were sequenced, and roughly 20% of those sequences were non-productive. Roughly 5 DR-DQ haplotypes were handled as single units for association and clustering, since linkage in the cohort was strong. An earlier analysis of approximately 580 of the donors used high-throughput TCR beta sequencing to judge whether each TCR beta V gene segment behaved as functional or pseudogenic. Donor age, sex, ethnicity and CMV serostatus were compiled alongside the repertoire data. Typing coverage differed by locus: A, B, C, DRB1 and DQB1 were typed in roughly 629-630 donors, DQA1 in 500 to 550, DPA1 in around 580, and DPB1 in around 440. In addition to the first cohort of roughly 700 subjects, a separate validation cohort of approximately 110 different subjects was used. HLA typing covered class I and class II loci at four-digit resolution. The study aimed to test whether signatures of past pathogen exposure could be identified by cataloging public T cell receptors.

The cohort comprised hundreds of healthy bone marrow donors. Cohort members were all nominally healthy when sampled, although unrecorded immune exposures were likely present. The donor tested CMV seronegative, placing the donor among the roughly 400 seronegative members of the cohort. Each donor provided a peripheral blood sample, and peripheral blood mononuclear cells were used for TCR beta sequencing. The Qiagen DNeasy Blood Extraction Kit was used to extract genomic DNA from the blood cell samples. The CDR3 has 15 amino acids, counting the end cysteine and phenylalanine. The entry retains the CDR3 DNA only, 45 bases that are in frame from base 1. The CDR1 and CDR2 encoded by the germline V gene are ENHRY and SYGVKD. The germline ends are 18 bases apart after V is trimmed by 7 bases and J by 2 bases. The library was generated by the immunoSEQ multiplex PCR assay. For the multiplex PCR, a mixture combining 60 forward primers for TCR Vbeta segments and 13 reverse primers for TCR Jbeta segments was used. The CDR3 region of rearranged TCR beta genes was amplified from genomic DNA with a multiplex PCR assay. On the Illumina HiSeq System, the amplified TCR beta libraries were sequenced as 87-base-pair reads. Per the authors' processing: In a later analysis, tens of millions of unique TCR beta chains were counted across the approximately 640 repertoires, and some 10 million of these chains were shared by at least two donors. Raw reads were error-corrected and collapsed into unique sequences with a nearest-neighbor algorithm that merged closely related sequences to remove PCR and sequencing errors. Alignment of CDR3 sequences to IMGT reference sequences was used to assign V, D and J gene segments. For a sequence to be retained, at least a six-nucleotide match to both a V gene segment and a J gene segment was required. Rearrangements were called productive when the CDR3 lacked stop codons and stayed in frame with V and J; all others were non-productive. CDR3 was defined according to IMGT convention as the region running from the second conserved V-encoded cysteine to the conserved J-encoded phenylalanine. The earlier analysis of more than 450 of the donors excluded sequences that lacked an unambiguous match to a single V gene segment. In an earlier analysis of almost 600 of the donors, a V segment was called functional when productive rearrangements were above 56.7%, and segregating when the standard deviation between donors exceeded 5%. A statistical classification framework was built to diagnose cytomegalovirus status from the catalog of TCR beta chain sequences. In a later analysis, TCR nucleotide sequences were compared against IMGT/GENE-DB human TR gene sequences so that V and J genes could be assigned. Using the TCRdist pipeline, a later analysis assigned CDR3 sequences along with most-parsimonious VDJ recombination scenarios. In a later analysis, each TCR beta chain was defined by its CDR3 amino acid sequence together with its V-gene family, and reads without a unique V-gene family were excluded. A later analysis removed several hundred highly shared, low-generation-probability nucleotide sequences to deal with suspected cross-contamination and a sequencing artifact. For each public chain, a later analysis derived a clonal expansion index from normalized ranks of inferred template counts within each repertoire. A later analysis computed generation probabilities with a VDJ recombination model fitted to out-of-frame rearrangements, and checked the results against IGoR. In a later analysis, hypergeometric tests were used to score TCR-TCR, TCR-HLA and TCR-CMV co-occurrence, with a repertoire-size bias correction applied to TCR pairs. To estimate false discovery rates, a later analysis permuted the HLA or CMV assignments 20 times. In a later analysis, co-occurring TCRs were grouped with DBSCAN, and TCRdist sequence similarity was added when clustering was performed within HLA-allele-positive subsets. Repertoires with fewer than 30,000 or more than 120,000 public chains were left out of co-occurrence clustering, as were five repertoires with anomalous nucleotide sharing. Not all clones reach the TCRdb copy of this immuneACCESS table, which keeps in-frame sequences only. Checked studies attribute under half of the gap to unresolved V genes and leave the rest unexplained. V and J calls and clone size follow that table, whereas D and trimming were derived from the DNA. The sample table lists some 140,000 clones, more than 70% of them with a count of one. The top ten hold approximately 2% of the sample.

A word on this clone: There is no known antigen for this receptor. There are no base qualities to consult, and no much larger clone falls within one base.

Summary of the overall study and its limitations: Most CMV-associated TCR beta chains appeared to be HLA-restricted in a later analysis, and the HLA associations seemed to be driven largely by CMV exposure. Most TCR sequences were observed very rarely across donors, whereas some public TCRs were present in many individuals. The authors suggested that the approach could potentially be extended to other disease states and immunological phenotypes. The earlier analysis of some 560 of the donors excluded some 15 rarely observed V segments, including chromosome 9 orphons, because counts were too low. At a false discovery rate of 0.05, a later analysis linked 16,000 or so TCR beta sequences to specific HLA alleles. The sequencing pipeline was judged likely to have produced a cluster of highly shared sequence variants as a technical artifact. A total of some 180 TCR beta chains were listed by the study as associated with cytomegalovirus. In a later analysis, HLA-associated TCR beta chains showed more clonal expansion and lower generation probabilities than non-associated chains that were equally common. Only TCR beta chains were sequenced in this cohort, and the absence of alpha or paired-chain data limited detectable features. Because the 87-base-pair reads could not distinguish some IMGT-functional V segments, including TRBV6-2 and TRBV6-3, those segments were excluded. In a later analysis, the rate of TCR association differed among HLA loci, with DRB1 alleles having the most associated TCRs and HLA-C alleles having the fewest. Because some donors lacked HLA typing at each locus, the association tests relied only on the typed subset. For the cohort, immune exposure information was limited to CMV serostatus. Correlated functional status among segregating V segments might reflect linkage disequilibrium, but an unknown experimental factor could not be ruled out. In a later genetic analysis, fewer N-insertions in productive TCRs were reported among donors in an Asian-associated ancestry cluster than the approximately 710-donor mean. When HLA alleles, especially DR and DQ, strongly co-occurred, attributing TCR associations to individual alleles was difficult. A further reported finding was that TCR beta sequences accurately predicted the HLA-A and HLA-B alleles for most subjects in the first cohort. In vitro tests confirmed that a few of the cytomegalovirus-associated TCR beta chains recognize cytomegalovirus antigens. Presence/absence analyses assumed roughly uniform sequencing depth across donors, an assumption that may not hold. An association between a missense DCLRE1C variant and V-gene and J-gene trimming of TCR beta chains was found in a later genetic analysis and replicated in an independent cohort. In an earlier analysis of about 540 of the donors, most TCR beta V segments were observed in productive rearrangements about 87% or about 30% of the time, broadly matching IMGT annotations. A later analysis reported that several top co-occurrence clusters appeared linked to parvovirus B19, influenza, CMV and Epstein-Barr virus. In both the original and validation cohorts, the classifier was reported to diagnose cytomegalovirus status with high specificity and sensitivity.

This TCR was recovered from a man younger than 40 in good health and CMV-seronegative. The rearrangement combines TRBV10-3 with TRBJ2-7, with a tentative D gene TRBD1 over 5 matching bases. The sample was PBMCs. CDR3 sequence: CAITTSRTSTYEQYF. The sequenced DNA: TGTGCCATCACCACTTCAAGGACATCTACCTACGAGCAGTACTTC.